This TCR beta chain comes out of a study of regulatory T cells in long-lasting Graves disease (dated by TCRdb to the early 2020s). A note on the overall study: In the newly diagnosed Graves' disease group, patients had been taking antithyroid drugs for less than 3 months. Patients with persistent Graves' disease were compared with patients with newly diagnosed Graves' disease using TCR sequencing and RNA sequencing of peripheral blood. The study was registered as a clinical trial and conducted in China. A total of roughly 35 samples underwent TCR sequencing: around 13 from persistent and around 20 from newly diagnosed Graves' disease patients. Broad study findings and their caveats: As a limitation, the authors acknowledged that the small sample size may reduce accuracy. Sequencing and analysis were restricted to the TCR beta chain. Lower TCR Shannon entropy and fewer highly expanded clones were observed in persistent Graves' disease patients than in newly diagnosed patients, which suggested clonal expansion. Peripheral blood alone was examined, since thyroid tissue, which constituted the primary lesion, could not be accessed. Patients with persistent disease shared more public clonotypes (about 2,500) than newly diagnosed patients did (around 980).

Libraries were made using multiplex PCR. Sequencer: Illumina HiSeq 4000. CDR3 regions were amplified by Arm-PCR with iRepertoire HTBI primers to construct TCR beta libraries. Before sequencing, the PCR products underwent gel purification. The authors processed their data as follows. Gene usage analysis of CDR3 amino acid clonotypes relied on the roughly 60 TRBV and 15 or so TRBJ segments identified across samples. COPE and FqMerger were used to merge the filtered high-quality paired reads into contigs. BLAST was used to align contigs to IMGT TRBV, TRBD and TRBJ reference genes, and CDR3 was defined according to IMGT. Any clonotype with a frequency above 0.1% was counted as a highly expanded clone. Repertoire diversity was measured by Shannon entropy, and V-J evenness by the Gini coefficient. Clonotypes shared by more than one individual were considered public. In-frame beta chains were kept once TCRdb had trimmed the public reads at Q25 with fastp and called clones with MiXCR. Merged by CDR3 protein, the rows form single entries marked with the most common genes and DNA. The V and J calls were determined by TCRdb, not by the authors. The sample has 360,000 or so distinct CDR3 sequences on record, roughly 15% of them singletons. The leading ten clones occupy roughly 21% of the sample.

The sample's time point, from its label and the paper: newly diagnosed GD, antithyroid drugs for less than 3 months. For both TCR sequencing and RNA sequencing, RNA was extracted from PBMCs using TRIzol. Graves' disease was diagnosed according to American Thyroid Association guidelines. Recruitment of patients was carried out at an endocrinology department in Xi'an, China. Each patient gave 9 to 10 milliliters of peripheral blood, collected in an EDTA anticoagulant tube. Ficoll Paque Plus density gradient separation was used to isolate PBMCs, and no additional T cell sorting was done. RNA quality was checked with an Agilent 2100 Bioanalyzer and agarose gel, and concentration with a NanoDrop 2000. As to this clonotype: What antigen it recognizes has not been identified. One base away there is no much larger clone; base qualities are not given.

This sample also belongs to another study, concerning T cells in Graves' hyperthyroidism and ophthalmopathy. The second publication reports: Graves' hyperthyroidism was defined as stable when no progression to ophthalmopathy occurred over 18 months of follow-up. Hyperthyroidism patients were aged 18 to 65 years and newly diagnosed, with disease duration of less than 2 months. Exclusion was applied to patients with uncontrolled infections, other autoimmune diseases, pregnancy or lactation. Diagnoses relied on clinical symptoms, serum thyroxine and TRAb, thyroid ultrasound and orbital computed tomography. For the first round of RT-PCR on the TCR CDR3, the HTBI primer set was used together with the Qiagen OneStep RT-PCR kit. Most expanded thyroid clonotypes (frequency above 0.001) were also detected in blood, a finding suggesting that blood repertoires may reflect thyroid immune responses. A 13 V-J signature model separated ophthalmopathy from stable hyperthyroidism, with roughly 88% sensitivity and 81.08% specificity in cross-validation and 80%/75% in testing. In validation, the model predicted progression to ophthalmopathy a median of about 6.5 months before onset, with around 70% sensitivity and just under 75% specificity. To identify TCR V-J signatures that set the groups apart, the researchers used a discovery cohort of more than 95 patients, made up of roughly 40 with Graves' ophthalmopathy and some 55 with stable Graves' hyperthyroidism. Prospective prediction of ophthalmopathy was tested in an independent validation cohort of 18 hyperthyroidism patients and 17 patients who later progressed to ophthalmopathy. The 95 to 100 discovery patients were randomly split 7:3 into training and test sets. The study also compared thyroid tissue and blood T-cell repertoires from more than five Graves' hyperthyroidism patients. Once sampling was done, hyperthyroidism patients were given methimazole at a starting dose of 30 mg daily, whereas ophthalmopathy patients were given high-dose intravenous methylprednisolone. Libraries were constructed in a second round of multiplex PCR, after which size selection and purification were performed. Sequencing of the libraries was done on an Illumina HiSeq2000 using paired-end 100 bp reads. Raw data were processed with SOAPnuke, discarding reads with adapters, uncalled bases, mean Phred below 15, or no exact constant-primer or identifier match. COPE v1.2.5 was used to merge high-quality paired reads, and clonotypes were defined as unique nucleotide sequences. MiTCR v1.1 was used to align clonotypes to the IMGT TRBV, TRBD and TRBJ reference segments. The analysis included only V-J combinations with a frequency above 0.0001, which together covered around 99% of the repertoires. The TCS score was defined as F50 (clonal expansion) divided by E x V (chaos), with BLOSUM62-based TCRdist calculated between CDR3 peptides within each V-J. Welch's t-statistics and random forest reduced 500 to 550 V-J features to some 14, which were used in a naive Bayes classifier (R e1071). Sample size was not statistically predetermined, and blinding of investigators to group allocation was not performed. The paper reports TCR Vbeta CDR3 sequencing of over 130 peripheral blood samples: 40 or so ophthalmopathy, fewer than 80 hyperthyroidism and around 17 progressor patients.

The sequence was collected from a woman aged 18-29 years with Graves disease. Donor details come from another sample of the same person, matched by shared clones. This sample comprised peripheral blood mononuclear cells (PBMCs), obtained at new diagnosis, from a patient treated with antithyroid drugs.

Read as DNA, the sequence is TGCGCCAGCAGCCAATTCCCCCGGACTAGCCAGGGAGTAGATACGCAGTATTTT. This yields the protein CASSQFPRTSQGVDTQYF. The chain employs TRBV4-1 and TRBJ2-3; TRBD2 fits 8 bases in the junction. The CDR3 measures 18 amino acids from cysteine to phenylalanine. The read is trimmed to its CDR3 DNA, 54 bases read in frame from base 1. V lost 2 bases and J lost 5 bases, and the count of bases not matched to a germline gene is 15. The germline V gene yields MGHRA for CDR1 and YSYEKL for CDR2.